The sequence of this T cell receptor (beta chain) was determined in a study of OX40 agonist ivuxolimab in advanced cancers. TCRdb keeps only in-frame clones here, not all; method: immunoSEQ multiplex PCR. The sample comprises tens of thousands of clones, around 88% of which are singletons, and more than 2.5% rests with the top ten. A remark on this clone: What it binds is unknown.

Findings and caveats of the study: In the 0.1 to 3.0 mg/kg range, CD4+ and CD8+ blood T cells had expanded clonally by week 6.

The CDR3 has 14 residues. CDR1 is SQVTM, CDR2 ANQGSEA, per germline. Germline trimming cut 5 bases from V and 11 bases from J; bases unmatched to any gene: 14. Autoimmune disease history or systemic immunosuppression led to patients being barred. The source was CD4+ or CD8+ T cells sorted from blood, collected in a trial of the OX40 agonist ivuxolimab. The source of this sequence is an adult with an advanced solid tumor such as melanoma, head and neck, liver or kidney cancer. The chain is built from TRBV29-1 and TRBJ2-3; TRBD1 matches 9 bases. CDR3 in amino acids: CSVFWDRVGWGQYF. CDR3 sequence (DNA): TGCAGCGTTTTCTGGGACAGGGTTGGTTGGGGGCAGTATTTT.